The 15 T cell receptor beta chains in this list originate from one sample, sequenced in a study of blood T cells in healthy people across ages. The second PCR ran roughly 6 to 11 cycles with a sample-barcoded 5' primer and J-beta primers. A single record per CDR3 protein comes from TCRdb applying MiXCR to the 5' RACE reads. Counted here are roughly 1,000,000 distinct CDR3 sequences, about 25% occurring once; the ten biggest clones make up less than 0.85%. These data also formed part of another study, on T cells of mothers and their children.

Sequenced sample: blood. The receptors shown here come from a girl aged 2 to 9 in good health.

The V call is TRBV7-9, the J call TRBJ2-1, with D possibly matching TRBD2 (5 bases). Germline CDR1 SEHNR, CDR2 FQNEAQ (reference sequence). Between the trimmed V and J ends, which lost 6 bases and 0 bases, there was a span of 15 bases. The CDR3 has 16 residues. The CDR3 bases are TGTGCCAGCAGTTTCGGGGTTGTAAGCTCCTACAATGAGCAGTTCTTC. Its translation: CASSFGVVSSYNEQFF. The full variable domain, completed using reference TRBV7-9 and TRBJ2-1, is DTGVSQNPRHKITKRGQNVTFRCDPISEHNRLYWYRQTLGQGPEFLTYFQNEAQLEKSRLLSDRFSAERPKGSFSTLEIQRTEQGDSAMYLCASSFGVVSSYNEQFFGPGTRLTVL.

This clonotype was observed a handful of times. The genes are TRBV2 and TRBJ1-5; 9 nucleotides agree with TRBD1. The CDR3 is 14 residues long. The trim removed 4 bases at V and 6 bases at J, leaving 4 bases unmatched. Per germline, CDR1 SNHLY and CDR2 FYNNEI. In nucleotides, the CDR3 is TGTGCCAGCAGTGTGAGACAGGGGGGTCAGCCCCAGCATTTT. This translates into CASSVRQGGQPQHF.

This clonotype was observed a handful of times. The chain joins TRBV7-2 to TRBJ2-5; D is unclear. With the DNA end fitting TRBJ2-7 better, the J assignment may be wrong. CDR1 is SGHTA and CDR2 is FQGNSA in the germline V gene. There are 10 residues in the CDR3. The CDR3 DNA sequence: TGTGCCAGCTCCCAATACGAGCAGTACTTC. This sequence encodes CASSQYEQYF.

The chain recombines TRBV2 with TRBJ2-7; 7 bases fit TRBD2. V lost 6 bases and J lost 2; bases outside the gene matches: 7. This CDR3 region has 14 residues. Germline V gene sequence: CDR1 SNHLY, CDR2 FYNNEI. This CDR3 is CASRETSYPYEQYF. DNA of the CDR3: TGTGCCAGCAGGGAGACTAGCTACCCCTACGAGCAGTACTTC.

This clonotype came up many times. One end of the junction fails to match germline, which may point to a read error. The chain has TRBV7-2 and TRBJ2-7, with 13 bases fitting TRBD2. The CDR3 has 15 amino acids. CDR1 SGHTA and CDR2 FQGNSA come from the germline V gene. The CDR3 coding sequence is TGCGCCAGCAGCGAACTAGCGGGAGGGTCCTACGAGCAGTACTTC. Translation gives CASSELAGGSYEQYF.

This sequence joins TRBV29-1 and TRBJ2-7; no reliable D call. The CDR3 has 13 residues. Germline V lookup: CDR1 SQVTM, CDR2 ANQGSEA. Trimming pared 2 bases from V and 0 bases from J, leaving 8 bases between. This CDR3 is CSVELRFSYEQYF. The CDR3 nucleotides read TGCAGCGTTGAATTGCGATTCTCCTACGAGCAGTACTTC.

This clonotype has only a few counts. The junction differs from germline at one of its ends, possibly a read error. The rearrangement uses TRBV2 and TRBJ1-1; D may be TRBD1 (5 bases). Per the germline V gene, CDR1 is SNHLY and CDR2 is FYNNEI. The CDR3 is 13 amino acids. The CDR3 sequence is CASRPREGTEAFF. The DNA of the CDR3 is TGTGCCAGCAGACCCAGGGAGGGCACTGAAGCTTTTTTT.

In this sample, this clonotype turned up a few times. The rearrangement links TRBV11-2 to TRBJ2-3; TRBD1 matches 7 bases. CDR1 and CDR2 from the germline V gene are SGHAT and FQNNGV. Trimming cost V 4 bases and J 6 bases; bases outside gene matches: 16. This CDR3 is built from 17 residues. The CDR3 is CASSSLFGQGELDTQYF. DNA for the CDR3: TGTGCCAGCAGCTCCCTATTTGGGCAGGGGGAACTGGATACGCAGTATTTT.

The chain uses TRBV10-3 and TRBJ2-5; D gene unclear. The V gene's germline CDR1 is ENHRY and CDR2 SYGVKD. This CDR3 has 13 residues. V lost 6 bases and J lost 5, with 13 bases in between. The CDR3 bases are TGTGCCATCAGGCCCCCTGCGGAGGAGACCCAGTACTTC. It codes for CAIRPPAEETQYF.

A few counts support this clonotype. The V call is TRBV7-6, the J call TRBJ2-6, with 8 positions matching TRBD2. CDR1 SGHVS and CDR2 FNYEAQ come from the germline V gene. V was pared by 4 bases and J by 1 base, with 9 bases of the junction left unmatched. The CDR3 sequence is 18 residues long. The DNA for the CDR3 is TGTGCCAGCAGCTCCGCCGGGGGGGGCGCTTCTGGGGCCAACGTCCTGACTTTC. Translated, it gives CASSSAGGGASGANVLTF. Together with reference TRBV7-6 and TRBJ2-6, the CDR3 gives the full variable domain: GAGVSQSPRYKVTKRGQDVALRCDPISGHVSLYWYRQALGQGPEFLTYFNYEAQQDKSGLPNDRFSAERPEGSISTLTIQRTEQRDSAMYRCASSSAGGGASGANVLTFGAGSRLTVL.

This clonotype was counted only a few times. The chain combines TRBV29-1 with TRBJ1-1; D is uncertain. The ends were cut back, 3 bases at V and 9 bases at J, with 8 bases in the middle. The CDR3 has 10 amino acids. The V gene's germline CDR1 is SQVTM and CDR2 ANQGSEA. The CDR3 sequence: CSVDSEQAFF. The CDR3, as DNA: TGCAGCGTTGATTCGGAGCAAGCTTTCTTT.

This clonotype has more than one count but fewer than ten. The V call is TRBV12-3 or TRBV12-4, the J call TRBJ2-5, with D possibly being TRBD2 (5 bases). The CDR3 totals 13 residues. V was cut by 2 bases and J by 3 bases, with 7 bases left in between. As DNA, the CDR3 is TGTGCCAGCAGTTTAACTAGAAAAGAGACCCAGTACTTC. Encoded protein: CASSLTRKETQYF.

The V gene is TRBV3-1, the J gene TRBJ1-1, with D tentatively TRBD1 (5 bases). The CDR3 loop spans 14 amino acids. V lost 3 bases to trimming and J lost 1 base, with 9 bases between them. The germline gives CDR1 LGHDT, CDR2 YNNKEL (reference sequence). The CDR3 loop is CASSHPGQNTEAFF. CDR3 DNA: TGTGCCAGCAGCCACCCAGGGCAGAACACTGAAGCTTTCTTT.

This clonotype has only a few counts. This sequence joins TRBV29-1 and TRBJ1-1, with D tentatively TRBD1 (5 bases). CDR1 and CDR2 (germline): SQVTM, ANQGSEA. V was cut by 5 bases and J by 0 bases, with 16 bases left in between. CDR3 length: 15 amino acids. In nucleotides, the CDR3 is TGCAGCGTTCTAGCTCCGGGACCCATGAACACTGAAGCTTTCTTT. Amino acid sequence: CSVLAPGPMNTEAFF.

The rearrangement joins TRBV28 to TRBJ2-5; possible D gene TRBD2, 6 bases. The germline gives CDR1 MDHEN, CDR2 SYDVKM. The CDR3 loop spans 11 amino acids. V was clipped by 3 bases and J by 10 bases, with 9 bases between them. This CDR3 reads CASSFGGDQYF. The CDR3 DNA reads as TGTGCCAGCAGTTTCGGGGGAGACCAGTACTTC.